The 29 T cell receptor beta chains listed next were all sequenced from one sample in a study of T cell repertoires in cytomegalovirus infection. TCRdb analysed the reads with MiXCR anew, one entry per CDR3 protein. The sample yields about 530,000 distinct CDR3 sequences, 26% seen once. The sequenced sample consisted of PBMCs. These receptors all stem from a human donor in good health (CMV status not recorded). Some clones in this sample may be carry-over from other donors' samples.

CDR3: CASASGPNTEAFF. CDR3 nucleotide sequence: TGTGCCAGCGCTTCTGGGCCGAACACTGAAGCTTTCTTT. This sequence joins TRBV7-8 and TRBJ1-1, with unresolved D. This CDR3 region has 13 residues. Germline V lookup: CDR1 SGHVS, CDR2 FQNEAQ. V lost 8 bases and J lost 1, with 11 bases in between.

The sample holds one count of this clonotype. The CDR3 does not close with the conserved phenylalanine or tryptophan, likely indicating a read error. This rearrangement joins TRBV6-1 to TRBJ2-5, with D unclear. This CDR3 is 14 amino acids long. Germline V CDR1 and CDR2: MNHNS, SASEGT. V was clipped by 7 bases and J by 5 bases, with 17 bases between them. CDR3 loop: CASIQDPLGETQYV. The CDR3 DNA reads TGTGCCAGCATTCAAGACCCCCTCGGGGAGACCCAGTACGTC.

The chain employs TRBV6-2 or TRBV6-3 and TRBJ1-5; 7 positions match TRBD1. This CDR3 has 14 amino acids. Germline V gives CDR1 MNHEY, CDR2 SVGEGT. Trimming at V came to 5 bases and at J to 4 bases, leaving 5 bases not matched to a gene. In DNA, the CDR3 is TGTGCCAGCAGTACGACGGGACAGAATCAGCCCCAGCATTTT. Protein: CASSTTGQNQPQHF.

This chain joins TRBV7-6 and TRBJ2-1, with TRBD2 identical over 8 bases. This CDR3 is built from 15 residues. CDR1 and CDR2 (germline): SGHVS, FNYEAQ. V trimming: 3 bases; J trimming: 7 bases; junction bases outside the gene matches: 8. CDR3 protein: CASSFQGSGTNEQFF. DNA for the CDR3: TGTGCCAGCAGCTTTCAGGGTAGCGGGACAAATGAGCAGTTCTTC.

This clonotype has a count of ten or more. The CDR3: CASSEDRESNQPQHF. The CDR3 region has the DNA TGTGCCAGCAGCGAAGACAGGGAAAGCAATCAGCCCCAGCATTTT. The chain is built from TRBV7-9 and TRBJ1-5, with TRBD1 identical over 7 bases. Germline V gives CDR1 SEHNR, CDR2 FQNEAQ (reference sequence). V lost 5 bases and J lost 1; bases outside the gene matches: 5. The CDR3 runs 15 residues.

This clonotype was observed a handful of times. The chain is built from TRBV7-9 and TRBJ2-7, with a tentative D call TRBD2 (6 bases). From germline, CDR1 is SEHNR and CDR2 FQNEAQ (reference sequence). The CDR3 extends over 14 amino acids. The V end lost 5 bases, the J end lost 3 bases, and 14 bases lay between the germline ends. The CDR3 here is CASSALATDYEQYF. CDR3 sequence (DNA): TGTGCCAGCAGCGCACTAGCCACAGACTACGAGCAGTACTTC.

This clonotype was detected a few times. The chain joins TRBV29-1 to TRBJ2-2; 8 positions agree with TRBD1. This CDR3 comprises 13 residues. Germline-derived CDR1 and CDR2 are SQVTM and ANQGSEA. With 2 bases clipped from V and 8 bases from J, the junction kept 4 bases outside the gene matches. The CDR3 sequence is CSVEQGASGELFF. The DNA for the CDR3 is TGCAGCGTTGAACAGGGGGCGTCGGGGGAGCTGTTTTTT.

The chain uses TRBV28 and TRBJ1-2, with D unresolved. This CDR3 is built from 13 residues. Trimming removed 4 bases from V and 4 bases from J, with 10 bases in between. Germline loops: CDR1 MDHEN, CDR2 SYDVKM. In DNA form, the CDR3 reads TGTGCCAGCAGTTCCGCCGATGTCTATGGCTACACCTTC. Translation: CASSSADVYGYTF.

J is TRBJ1-2 and V is TRBV30; D call uncertain. CDR1 and CDR2 (germline): GTSNPN, SVGIG (reference sequence). CDR3 length: 13 residues. Trimming removed 4 bases from V and 4 bases from J, with 13 bases in between. The DNA for the CDR3 is TGTGCCTGGATGCAGTCCACTCTCTATGGCTACACCTTC. It encodes CAWMQSTLYGYTF. The full variable domain, with the rest looked up from reference TRBV30 and TRBJ1-2, is SQTIHQWPATLVQPVGSPLSLECTVEGTSNPNLYWYRQAAGRGLQLLFYSVGIGQISSEVPQNLSASRPQDRQFILSSKKLLLSDSGFYLCAWMQSTLYGYTFGSGTRLTVV.

This clonotype was seen a handful of times. The rearrangement links TRBV14 to TRBJ2-7, with D tentatively TRBD2 (5 bases). V shed 5 bases and J shed 7 bases, with 27 bases lying between them. The length of the CDR3 is 17 residues. Per germline, CDR1 SGHDN and CDR2 FVKESK. The CDR3 protein is CASSAGISFPTRGEQYF. CDR3 DNA sequence: TGTGCCAGCAGCGCCGGGATCTCATTTCCTACGAGAGGGGAGCAGTACTTC.

The chain employs TRBV19 and TRBJ1-6; D remains ambiguous. The CDR3 is 14 residues long. Per germline, CDR1 LNHDA and CDR2 SQIVND (reference sequence). Trimming took off 4 bases at V and 7 bases at J, with 11 bases between the two ends. This chain's CDR3 is CASSNGRDNSPLHF. As DNA, the CDR3 is TGTGCCAGTAGTAACGGCAGAGACAATTCACCCCTCCACTTT.

This clonotype has ten or more counts. The genes are TRBV7-8 and TRBJ2-3; 8 bases are shared with TRBD2. J gave up 2 bases and V 0 bases, and 7 bases lay outside the gene matches. Germline CDR1 is SGHVS and CDR2 is FQNEAQ. CDR3 length: 17 amino acids. CDR3 coding DNA: TGTGCCAGCAGCTTAGCGGTGGTAGCGGGAACCACAGATACGCAGTATTTT. It yields the protein CASSLAVVAGTTDTQYF.

This chain joins TRBV6-2 or TRBV6-3 and TRBJ2-1, with TRBD2 matching 9 bases. The CDR3 sequence is 14 residues long. Trimming removed 4 bases from V and 8 bases from J; junction bases left unmatched: 6. Germline V gene lookup returns CDR1 MNHEY and CDR2 SVGEGT. The CDR3 reads CASSLTSGGDEQFF. The CDR3 bases are TGTGCCAGCAGTTTGACTAGCGGAGGGGATGAGCAGTTCTTC.

This clonotype appeared a few times. V is TRBV7-8 and J is TRBJ2-3; D uncertain. CDR1 and CDR2 (germline): SGHVS, FQNEAQ. Trimming stripped 5 bases from V and 0 bases from J, with 15 bases between. This CDR3 has 16 amino acids. CDR3 coding DNA: TGTGCCAGCAGCCCCAAACGACTGTCTAGCACAGATACGCAGTATTTT. It is translated as CASSPKRLSSTDTQYF.

This clonotype was observed a handful of times. The rearrangement uses TRBV5-4 and TRBJ2-1; D possibly matches TRBD1 or TRBD2 (5 bases each). V lost 0 bases and J 0 bases, leaving 13 bases between the germline ends. This CDR3 spans 17 amino acids. CDR1 and CDR2 from the germline V gene are SGHNT and YYREEE (reference sequence). The CDR3 reads CASSLATGPYSYNEQFF. CDR3 coding DNA: TGTGCCAGCAGCTTGGCCACGGGACCCTACTCCTACAATGAGCAGTTCTTC.

V is TRBV20-1 and J is TRBJ1-3; D is ambiguous. Germline CDR1 and CDR2: DFQATT and SNEGSKA (reference sequence). V lost 7 bases, J lost 0 bases, and 13 bases lay in between. CDR3 size: 14 residues. The CDR3 DNA reads TGCAGTGATATAGCTACCCACTCTGGAAACACCATATATTTT. Residues: CSDIATHSGNTIYF.

V gene TRBV7-2 combines with J gene TRBJ2-7, with 11 bases lining up with TRBD1. The trim removed 5 bases at V and 2 bases at J, leaving 17 bases unmatched. The CDR3 runs 19 residues. Germline assignment: CDR1 SGHTA and CDR2 FQGNSA. Here the CDR3 DNA reads TGTGCCAGCAGCAAGCGGACAGGGGGCGCGGCGGGGAAAACCTACGAGCAGTACTTC. It specifies CASSKRTGGAAGKTYEQYF.

This clonotype was found many times. The chain has TRBV27 and TRBJ2-3; a weak D match, TRBD1 (6 bases). Trimming removed 6 bases from V and 4 bases from J, with 14 bases in between. Germline loops: CDR1 MNHEY, CDR2 SMNVEV (reference sequence). The CDR3 totals 14 residues. The CDR3 is CASRKPDSSDTQYF. The DNA of the CDR3 is TGTGCCAGCAGAAAACCGGACAGTTCAGATACGCAGTATTTT.

V usage is TRBV20-1 and J usage is TRBJ2-1; D is perhaps TRBD1 (6 bases). Per germline, CDR1 DFQATT and CDR2 SNEGSKA (reference sequence). The germline V and J ends were trimmed by 6 bases and 5 bases, with 11 bases remaining between them. This CDR3 comprises 12 residues. The CDR3 nucleotides read TGCAGTGCCGACAGGACCGACAATGAGCAGTTCTTC. Protein product: CSADRTDNEQFF.

This clonotype was seen only a few times. CDR3 residues: CASSFRGARDTQYF. CDR3 DNA sequence: TGTGCCAGCAGTTTCCGGGGCGCTCGAGATACCCAGTACTTC. The genes are TRBV28 and TRBJ2-5; tentatively, D is TRBD1 or TRBD2 (5 bases each). This CDR3 is 14 amino acids long. Germline V lookup: CDR1 MDHEN, CDR2 SYDVKM. V was pared by 3 bases and J by 8 bases, with 16 bases between.

The gene calls are TRBV18 and TRBJ2-7, with 9 bases lining up with TRBD1. Germline V gene sequence: CDR1 KGHSH, CDR2 LQKENI. This CDR3 is 17 amino acids long. After removal of 0 bases from V and 1 base from J, the junction contained 7 bases not matched to a gene. The CDR3 is CASSPPVPGQGSYEQYV. The CDR3 DNA sequence: TGTGCCAGCTCACCACCTGTCCCGGGACAGGGATCCTACGAGCAGTACGTC.

The V call is TRBV7-2, the J call TRBJ2-2; 8 bases align to TRBD2. Germline lookup yields CDR1 SGHTA and CDR2 FQGNSA. The CDR3 is 15 amino acids. J was trimmed by 4 bases and V by 5 bases; bases with no gene match: 6. CDR3 in DNA: TGTGCCAGCAGCACAAGCGGGAGTCTCACCGGGGAGCTGTTTTTT. Amino acid sequence: CASSTSGSLTGELFF.

This clonotype occurred many times. The chain uses TRBV7-2 and TRBJ2-7; 8 nucleotides line up with TRBD1. Per the germline V gene, CDR1 is SGHTA and CDR2 is FQGNSA. This CDR3 spans 14 amino acids. The J segment lost 3 bases and the V segment lost 5 bases, leaving 6 bases of the junction unmatched. DNA for the CDR3: TGTGCCAGCAGCCAATCCACAGGGGGCTACGAGCAGTACTTC. This translates into CASSQSTGGYEQYF.

This chain connects TRBV30 to TRBJ1-5, with unresolved D. Between the trimmed V and J ends, which lost 4 bases and 3 bases, there was a span of 13 bases. The CDR3 length is 14 residues. CDR1 is GTSNPN and CDR2 is SVGIG in the germline V gene (reference sequence). The CDR3 protein is CAWITTRYNQPQHF. The CDR3 nucleotides are TGTGCCTGGATCACGACCCGGTACAATCAGCCCCAGCATTTT.

This chain uses TRBV3-1 with TRBJ2-1; D remains unclear. Germline loops: CDR1 LGHDT, CDR2 YNNKEL (reference sequence). The CDR3 has 16 residues. V was shortened by 6 bases and J by 3 bases, with 18 bases between the two germline ends. The CDR3 nucleotides are TGTGCCAGCAGTACTCCTACCGCGGAACACTACAATGAGCAGTTCTTC. This encodes CASSTPTAEHYNEQFF.

This sequence joins TRBV6-6 and TRBJ2-5, with D tentatively TRBD2 (6 bases). V lost 3 bases to trimming and J lost 1 base, with 12 bases between them. CDR1 and CDR2 from the germline V gene are MNHNY and SVGAGI (reference sequence). The CDR3 totals 15 residues. The CDR3 is CASSYNGGSQETQYF. The CDR3 DNA follows: TGTGCCAGCAGTTATAACGGGGGTTCCCAAGAGACCCAGTACTTC.

This clonotype was observed many times. The chain carries TRBV7-2 and TRBJ2-5; 10 bases map to TRBD2. After removal of 1 base from V and 4 bases from J, the junction contained 0 bases not matched to a gene. From germline, CDR1 is SGHTA and CDR2 FQGNSA. The length of the CDR3 is 14 residues. In DNA form, the CDR3 reads TGTGCCAGCAGCTTAGGACTAGCGGGAGAGACCCAGTACTTC. Its translation: CASSLGLAGETQYF.

This sequence joins TRBV12-3 or TRBV12-4 and TRBJ2-5; D uncertain. This CDR3 has 13 amino acids. Trimming pared 2 bases from V and 5 bases from J, leaving 9 bases between. This CDR3 reads CASSLLAWETQYF. CDR3 sequence (DNA): TGTGCCAGCAGTTTATTGGCCTGGGAGACCCAGTACTTC.

This clonotype was recorded a few times. The rearrangement uses TRBV10-3 and TRBJ1-5; D is unclear. This CDR3 contains 16 residues. The V and J ends lost 2 bases and 0 bases respectively, with 11 bases between them. The germline V gene has CDR1 ENHRY and CDR2 SYGVKD. The DNA for the CDR3 is TGTGCCATCAGTGAGGGCCACTGGTTTAGCAATCAGCCCCAGCATTTT. Protein sequence: CAISEGHWFSNQPQHF.